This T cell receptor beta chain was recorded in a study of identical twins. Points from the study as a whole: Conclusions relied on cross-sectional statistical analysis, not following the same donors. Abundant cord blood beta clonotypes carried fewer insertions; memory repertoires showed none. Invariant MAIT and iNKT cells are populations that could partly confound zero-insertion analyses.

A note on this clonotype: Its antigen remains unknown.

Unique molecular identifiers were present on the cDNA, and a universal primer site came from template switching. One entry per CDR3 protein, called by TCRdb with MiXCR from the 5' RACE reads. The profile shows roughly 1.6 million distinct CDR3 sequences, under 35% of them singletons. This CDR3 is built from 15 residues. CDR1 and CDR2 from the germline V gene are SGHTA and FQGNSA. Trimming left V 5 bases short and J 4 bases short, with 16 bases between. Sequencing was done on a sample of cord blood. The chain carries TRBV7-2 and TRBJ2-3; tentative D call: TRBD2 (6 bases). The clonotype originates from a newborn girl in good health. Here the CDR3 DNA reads TGTGCCAGCAGCCCGAGACTAGTGGGACCAGATACGCAGTATTTT. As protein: CASSPRLVGPDTQYF.